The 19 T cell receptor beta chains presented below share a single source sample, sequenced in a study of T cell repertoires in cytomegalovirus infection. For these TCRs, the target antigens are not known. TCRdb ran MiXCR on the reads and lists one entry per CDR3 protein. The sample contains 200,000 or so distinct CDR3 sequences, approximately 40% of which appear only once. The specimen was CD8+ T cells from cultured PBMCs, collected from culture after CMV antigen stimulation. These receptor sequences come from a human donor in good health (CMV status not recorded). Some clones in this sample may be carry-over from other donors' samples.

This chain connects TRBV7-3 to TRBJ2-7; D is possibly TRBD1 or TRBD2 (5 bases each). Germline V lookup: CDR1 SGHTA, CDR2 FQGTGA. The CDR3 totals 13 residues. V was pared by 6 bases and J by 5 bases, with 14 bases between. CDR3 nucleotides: TGTGCCAGCAGATTGGCAGGGACGGACGAGCAGTACTTC. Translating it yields CASRLAGTDEQYF.

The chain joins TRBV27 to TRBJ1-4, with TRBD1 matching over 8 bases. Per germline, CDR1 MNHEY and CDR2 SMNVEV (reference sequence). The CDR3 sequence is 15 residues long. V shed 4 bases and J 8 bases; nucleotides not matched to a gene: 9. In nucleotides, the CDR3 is TGTGCCAGCAGTTCGACGGGACAGGACGAAGAAAAACTGTTTTTT. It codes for CASSSTGQDEEKLFF.

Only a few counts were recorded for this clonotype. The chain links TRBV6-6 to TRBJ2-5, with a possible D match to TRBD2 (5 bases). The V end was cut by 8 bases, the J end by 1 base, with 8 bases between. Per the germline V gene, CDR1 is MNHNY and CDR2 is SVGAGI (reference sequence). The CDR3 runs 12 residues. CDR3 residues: CASEGGQETQYF. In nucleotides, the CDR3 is TGTGCCAGCGAGGGCGGCCAAGAGACCCAGTACTTC.

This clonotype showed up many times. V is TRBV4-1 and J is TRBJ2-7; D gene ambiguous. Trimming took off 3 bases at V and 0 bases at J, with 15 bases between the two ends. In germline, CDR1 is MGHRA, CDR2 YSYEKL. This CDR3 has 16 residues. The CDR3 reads CASSHDRTGSSYEQYF. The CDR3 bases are TGCGCCAGCAGCCATGATCGTACGGGTAGCTCCTACGAGCAGTACTTC.

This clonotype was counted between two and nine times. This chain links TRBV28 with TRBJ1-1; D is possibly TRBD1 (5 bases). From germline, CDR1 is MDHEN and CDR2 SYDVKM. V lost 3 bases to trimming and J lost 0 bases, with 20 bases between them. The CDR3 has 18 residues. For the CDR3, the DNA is TGTGCCAGCAGTTTCCCGGCCGGGGCCCTTTGGATGAACACTGAAGCTTTCTTT. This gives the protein CASSFPAGALWMNTEAFF.

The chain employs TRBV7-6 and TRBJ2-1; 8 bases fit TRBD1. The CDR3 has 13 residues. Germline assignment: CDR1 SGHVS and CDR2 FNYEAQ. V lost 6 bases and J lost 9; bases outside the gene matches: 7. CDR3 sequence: CASRHPDRAEQFF. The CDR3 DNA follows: TGTGCCAGCAGACATCCGGACAGGGCTGAGCAGTTCTTC.

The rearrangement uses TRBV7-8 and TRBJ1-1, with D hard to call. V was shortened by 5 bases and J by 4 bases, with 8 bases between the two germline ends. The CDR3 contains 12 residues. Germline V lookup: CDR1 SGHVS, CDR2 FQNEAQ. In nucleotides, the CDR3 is TGTGCCAGCAGCCTAGGAGCCACTGAAGCTTTCTTT. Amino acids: CASSLGATEAFF.

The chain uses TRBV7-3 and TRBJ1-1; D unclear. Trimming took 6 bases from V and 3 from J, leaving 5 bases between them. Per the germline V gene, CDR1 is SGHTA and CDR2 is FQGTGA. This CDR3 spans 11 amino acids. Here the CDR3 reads CASRLDTEAFF. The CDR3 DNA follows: TGTGCCAGCAGGTTGGACACTGAAGCTTTCTTT.

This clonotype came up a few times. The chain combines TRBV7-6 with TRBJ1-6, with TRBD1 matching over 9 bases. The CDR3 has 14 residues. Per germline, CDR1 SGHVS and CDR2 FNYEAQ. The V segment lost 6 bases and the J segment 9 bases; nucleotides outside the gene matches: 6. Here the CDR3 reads CASREGQGFSPLHF. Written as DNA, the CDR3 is TGTGCCAGCAGAGAGGGACAGGGCTTTTCACCCCTCCACTTT.

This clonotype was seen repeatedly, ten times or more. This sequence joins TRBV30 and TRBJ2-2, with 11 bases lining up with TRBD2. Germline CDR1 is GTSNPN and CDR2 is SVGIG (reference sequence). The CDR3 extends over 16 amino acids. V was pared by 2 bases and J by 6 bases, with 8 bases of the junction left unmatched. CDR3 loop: CAWSPDNSGRAGELFF. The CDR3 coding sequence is TGTGCCTGGAGTCCCGACAATAGCGGGAGGGCCGGGGAGCTGTTTTTT.

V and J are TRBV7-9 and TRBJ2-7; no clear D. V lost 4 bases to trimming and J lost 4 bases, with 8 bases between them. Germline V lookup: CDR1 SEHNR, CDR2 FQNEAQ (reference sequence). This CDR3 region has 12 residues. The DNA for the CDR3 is TGTGCCAGCAGCTCCATAGAGTACGAGCAGTACTTC. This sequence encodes CASSSIEYEQYF.

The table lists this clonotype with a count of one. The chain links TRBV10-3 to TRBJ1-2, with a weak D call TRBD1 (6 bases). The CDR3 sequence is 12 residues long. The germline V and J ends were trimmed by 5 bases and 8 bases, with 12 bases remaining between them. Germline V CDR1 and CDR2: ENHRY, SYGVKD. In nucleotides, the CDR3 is TGTGCCATCAGTACAGGGAATGACGGCTACACCTTC. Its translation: CAISTGNDGYTF.

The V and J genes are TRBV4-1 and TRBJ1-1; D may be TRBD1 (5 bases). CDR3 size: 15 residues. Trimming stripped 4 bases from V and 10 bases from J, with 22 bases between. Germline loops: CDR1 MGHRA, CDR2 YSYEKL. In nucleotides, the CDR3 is TGCGCCAGCAGCCTCCCCCGGGACGGAGTGTTCGGAGCTTTCTTT. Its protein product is CASSLPRDGVFGAFF.

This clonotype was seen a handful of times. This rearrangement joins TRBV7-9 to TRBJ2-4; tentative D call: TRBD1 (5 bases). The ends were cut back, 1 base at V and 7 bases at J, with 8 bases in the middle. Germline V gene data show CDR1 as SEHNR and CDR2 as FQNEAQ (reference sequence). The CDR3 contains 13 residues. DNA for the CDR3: TGTGCCAGCAGCTTAGTCAGGGTGAACATTCAGTACTTC. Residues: CASSLVRVNIQYF.

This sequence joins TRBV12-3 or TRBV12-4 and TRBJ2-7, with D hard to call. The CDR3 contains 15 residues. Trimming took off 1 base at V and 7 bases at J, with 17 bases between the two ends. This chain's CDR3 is CASSLGPGDHSEQYF. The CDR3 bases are TGTGCCAGCAGTTTAGGGCCAGGTGACCATTCTGAGCAGTACTTC.

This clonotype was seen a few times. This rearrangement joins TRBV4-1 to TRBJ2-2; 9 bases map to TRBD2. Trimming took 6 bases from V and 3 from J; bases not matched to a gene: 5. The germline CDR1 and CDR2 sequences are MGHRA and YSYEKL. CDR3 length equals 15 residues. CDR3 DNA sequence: TGCGCCAGCAGACCGGGACTAGCAGACACCGGGGAGCTGTTTTTT. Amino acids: CASRPGLADTGELFF.

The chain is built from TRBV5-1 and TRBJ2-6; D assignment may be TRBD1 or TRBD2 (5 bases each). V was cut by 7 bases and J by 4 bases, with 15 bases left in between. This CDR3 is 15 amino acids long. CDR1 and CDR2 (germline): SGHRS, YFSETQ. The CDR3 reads CASSSSGTGANVLTF. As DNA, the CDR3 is TGCGCCAGCTCATCCTCAGGGACCGGGGCCAACGTCCTGACTTTC. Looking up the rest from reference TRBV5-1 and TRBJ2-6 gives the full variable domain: KAGVTQTPRYLIKTRGQQVTLSCSPISGHRSVSWYQQTPGQGLQFLFEYFSETQRNKGNFPGRFSGRQFSNSRSEMNVSTLELGDSALYLCASSSSGTGANVLTFGAGSRLTVL.

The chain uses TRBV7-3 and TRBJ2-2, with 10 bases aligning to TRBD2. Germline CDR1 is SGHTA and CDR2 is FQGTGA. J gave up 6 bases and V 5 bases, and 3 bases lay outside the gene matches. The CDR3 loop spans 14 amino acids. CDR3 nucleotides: TGTGCCAGCAGCCCCGGACTAGCGGCCGGGGAGCTGTTTTTT. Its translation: CASSPGLAAGELFF.

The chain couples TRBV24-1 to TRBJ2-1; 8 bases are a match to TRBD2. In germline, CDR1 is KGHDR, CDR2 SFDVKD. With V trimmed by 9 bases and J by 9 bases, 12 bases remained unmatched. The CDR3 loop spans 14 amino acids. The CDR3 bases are TGTGCCACCGGTAGCGGGGATCCCCCCCCTGAGCAGTTCTTC. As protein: CATGSGDPPPEQFF.